The 2 T cell receptor beta chains below all came from one sample that was sequenced in a study of T-cell reconstitution after alpha-beta-depleted transplantation in children. Unique molecular identifiers were incorporated when the TCRbeta library was constructed. TCRdb re-called the PCR reads through MiXCR, storing one row per CDR3 protein. Counted here are around 680,000 distinct CDR3 sequences, around 16% occurring once; the ten biggest clones make up 0.9% to 1.2%. The sample in question was PBMCs from the stem cell graft donor, obtained from the stem cell graft. Receptors were obtained from a human donor who donated a stem cell graft to a child with acute myeloid leukemia.

This clonotype was observed at least ten times. For the CDR3, the DNA is TGTGCCATTGGAGGGCGTACAGATACGCAGTATTTT. Its protein product is CAIGGRTDTQYF. The rearrangement links TRBV10-3 to TRBJ2-3, with D maybe TRBD2 (6 bases). Germline lookup yields CDR1 ENHRY and CDR2 SYGVKD. Trimming shortened V by 9 bases and J by 3 bases, and 10 bases separated the two germline ends. There are 12 residues in the CDR3.

As regards this clonotype: A single base separates this from a much larger clone, so it may be a read error. As DNA, the CDR3 is TGCGGTGCCCGGGACGGCAGATCGAACACCGGGGAGCTGTTTTTT. Translation: CGARDGRSNTGELFF. This rearrangement joins TRBV20-1 to TRBJ2-2; D might be TRBD1 or TRBD2, each matching 5 bases. The CDR3 loop spans 15 amino acids. Germline CDR1 reads DFQATT; CDR2 reads SNEGSKA (reference sequence).